This T cell receptor (beta chain) was sequenced in a study of vaccination effects on CD4 cells after COVID-19. The V gene end was trimmed by 3 bases and the J gene end by 5 bases; junction bases not matched to a gene: 9. This CDR3 has 15 residues. Germline CDR1 and CDR2: SGHDN and FVKESK. Before any sequencing was done, the ViraFEST assay used viral peptide pools to expand antigen-specific CD4+ T cells. Between days 9 and 11 of culture, CD4+ T cells were separated out. Infection dated between March and December 2020, before the Alpha, Beta and Delta variants reached the United States. Wells containing roughly 1.8 million PBMC each were cultured with roughly 10 IU/ml IL-2 and 10 ug/ml peptides. Points from the study as a whole: Early post-infection timepoints were missing from the study, which also had few convalescent patients.

Regarding this clone: As yet, its antigen is unknown.

Here immunoSEQ multiplex PCR was the method, and the copy in TCRdb shows in-frame clones only, minus some. The repertoire includes roughly 27,000 clones, under 75% of them detected once, and roughly 18% sits in the top ten. This sequence originates from a human donor who had a prior SARS-CoV-2 infection. Source: CD4+ T cells from PBMCs cultured with SARS-CoV-2 spike peptides, taken before COVID-19 vaccination. The chain is built from TRBV14 and TRBJ1-2; 7 bases align to TRBD1. In DNA form, the CDR3 reads TGTGCCAGCAGCCAGGGGTACAGGGGACCTTATGGCTACACCTTC. It encodes CASSQGYRGPYGYTF.